These 20 T cell receptor beta chains were sequenced from one sample in a study of long-term antiretroviral therapy in people with HIV. Run at survey level, the immunoSEQ assay was version v3.0. Sequenced by immunoSEQ multiplex PCR; TCRdb stores in-frame clones only, minus some. Here the sample spans roughly 25,000 clones, 79% being singletons. The sequencing here drew on unsorted PBMCs, taken 2.1 years after starting antiretroviral therapy. These receptors were obtained from a man aged 25 to 40 with HIV.

The chain couples TRBV5-4 to TRBJ1-5; 8 bases agree with TRBD1. V lost 7 bases, J lost 4 bases, and 10 bases stayed unmatched. The CDR3 is 15 amino acids. CDR1 is SGHNT and CDR2 is YYREEE in the germline V gene (reference sequence). The CDR3 spells CASGIQGAINQPQHF. DNA of the CDR3: TGTGCCAGCGGAATTCAGGGGGCTATAAATCAGCCCCAGCATTTT. The full variable domain, rest sourced from reference TRBV5-4 and TRBJ1-5, is ETGVTQSPTHLIKTRGQQVTLRCSSQSGHNTVSWYQQALGQGPQFIFQYYREEENGRGNFPPRFSGLQFPNYSSELNVNALELDDSALYLCASGIQGAINQPQHFGDGTRLSIL.

The chain has TRBV15 and TRBJ1-1; possibly TRBD1 for D (5 bases). The CDR3 runs to 18 residues. CDR1 and CDR2 (germline): LNHNV, YYDKDF (reference sequence). V was pared by 1 base and J by 2 bases, with 20 bases between. CDR3 sequence (DNA): TGTGCCACCAGCAGAGGAAAATCAGGGCGTAGAGGAAACACTGAAGCTTTCTTT. Residues: CATSRGKSGRRGNTEAFF.

CDR3 sequence: CASSRQKREAFF. CDR3 coding DNA: TGTGCCAGCAGCCGACAGAAGCGTGAAGCTTTCTTT. The chain recombines TRBV11-2 with TRBJ1-1; tentative D call: TRBD1 (5 bases). This CDR3 is 12 amino acids long. Germline CDR1 SGHAT, CDR2 FQNNGV. V lost 5 bases and J 7 bases, leaving 11 bases between the germline ends.

This chain links TRBV6-5 with TRBJ1-2; 7 bases line up with TRBD1. V trimming: 6 bases; J trimming: 2 bases; junction bases outside the gene matches: 6. Germline CDR1 MNHEY, CDR2 SVGAGI. CDR3 size: 14 residues. For the CDR3, the DNA is TGTGCCAGCAGGCAGACAGGGCGCAACTATGGCTACACCTTC. Protein: CASRQTGRNYGYTF.

This clone is a singleton in its sample. The chain joins TRBV10-3 to TRBJ2-3; 8 nucleotides match TRBD2. V was clipped by 4 bases and J by 5 bases; unmatched bases: 11. Looked up from germline, CDR1 is ENHRY and CDR2 is SYGVKD. The CDR3 has 16 residues. CDR3 sequence (DNA): TGTGCCATCAGTGCGTTGGTAGCGGGGATGAAAGATACGCAGTATTTT. Translating it yields CAISALVAGMKDTQYF.

The chain employs TRBV2 and TRBJ2-7; 8 bases are shared with TRBD1. Germline assignment: CDR1 SNHLY and CDR2 FYNNEI. The CDR3 is 13 residues long. The J segment lost 1 base and the V segment lost 6 bases, leaving 2 bases of the junction unmatched. DNA for the CDR3: TGTGCCAGCAGACGACAGGGGTCCTACGAGCAGTACTTC. Translating gives CASRRQGSYEQYF.

This clone was seen only once. The CDR3 DNA is TGTGCCATCCAGACAGGGAAGGGTTCACCCCTCCACTTT. Protein sequence: CAIQTGKGSPLHF. The chain carries TRBV10-3 and TRBJ1-6, with 7 nucleotides matching TRBD1. The ends lost 8 bases at V and 9 bases at J; junction bases unmatched: 7. The germline CDR1 and CDR2 sequences are ENHRY and SYGVKD. This CDR3 region has 13 residues.

This clone was seen a single time. The CDR3 sequence: CASSPGTSGTGDEQFF. The DNA for the CDR3 is TGTGCCAGCAGCCCCGGAACTAGCGGGACGGGCGATGAGCAGTTCTTC. The chain combines TRBV7-6 with TRBJ2-1; 10 bases match TRBD2. CDR1 is SGHVS, CDR2 FNYEAQ, per germline. After removal of 5 bases from V and 8 bases from J, the junction contained 12 bases not matched to a gene. The CDR3 is 16 amino acids.

The chain couples TRBV5-1 to TRBJ2-5; 8 bases align to TRBD2. Germline V CDR1 and CDR2: SGHRS, YFSETQ. V was clipped by 7 bases and J by 5 bases; unmatched bases: 10. CDR3 length: 14 amino acids. CDR3 bases: TGCGCCAGCGCGGACGGGGGGGCCGGGGAGACCCAGTACTTC. This gives the protein CASADGGAGETQYF. Supplemented by reference TRBV5-1 and TRBJ2-5, the full variable domain reads KAGVTQTPRYLIKTRGQQVTLSCSPISGHRSVSWYQQTPGQGLQFLFEYFSETQRNKGNFPGRFSGRQFSNSRSEMNVSTLELGDSALYLCASADGGAGETQYFGPGTRLLVL.

This clone has a single count. This sequence joins TRBV7-2 and TRBJ2-1; 11 bases are a match to TRBD2. The V segment lost 5 bases and the J segment 4 bases; nucleotides outside the gene matches: 4. Germline CDR1 is SGHTA and CDR2 is FQGNSA. The CDR3 is 15 amino acids. CDR3: CASSTTSGGYNEQFF. The CDR3 DNA reads as TGTGCCAGCAGCACTACTAGCGGGGGTTACAATGAGCAGTTCTTC.

The chain recombines TRBV19 with TRBJ1-4, with 8 bases that match TRBD1. Germline V CDR1 and CDR2: LNHDA, SQIVND (reference sequence). This CDR3 contains 15 residues. The V and J ends lost 4 bases and 4 bases, in that order; junction bases with no gene match: 5. The CDR3: CASSTYRGGNEKLFF. Written as DNA, the CDR3 is TGTGCCAGTAGTACCTACAGGGGGGGTAATGAAAAACTGTTTTTT.

This clone was seen a single time. This chain connects TRBV28 to TRBJ2-4; TRBD1 aligns across 9 bases. V shed 3 bases and J 0 bases; nucleotides not matched to a gene: 3. There are 16 residues in the CDR3. Germline assignment: CDR1 MDHEN and CDR2 SYDVKM. CDR3 nucleotide sequence: TGTGCCAGCAGTTTTACAGGGGGCAGAGCCAAAAACATTCAGTACTTC. Its protein product is CASSFTGGRAKNIQYF.

The chain couples TRBV6-1 to TRBJ1-1; 7 positions agree with TRBD1. The CDR3 is made up of 12 amino acids. In germline, CDR1 is MNHNS, CDR2 SASEGT. Germline trimming cut 6 bases from V and 6 bases from J; bases unmatched to any gene: 4. The CDR3 DNA is TGTGCCAGCAGGGGACAGCGCCCTGAAGCTTTCTTT. Protein: CASRGQRPEAFF.

The chain recombines TRBV30 with TRBJ2-1; a possible D gene is TRBD2 (6 bases). The CDR3 contains 13 residues. Germline lookup yields CDR1 GTSNPN and CDR2 SVGIG (reference sequence). The germline V and J ends were trimmed by 2 bases and 5 bases, with 10 bases remaining between them. In nucleotides, the CDR3 is TGTGCCTGGAGTCCTTGGGAGGACAATGAGCAGTTCTTC. Protein: CAWSPWEDNEQFF.

The chain's CDR3 is CASSRFFPSGGDQPQHF. In DNA form, the CDR3 reads TGTGCCAGTAGCCGGTTTTTCCCGTCAGGGGGCGACCAGCCCCAGCATTTT. The chain recombines TRBV19 with TRBJ1-5, with 8 bases identical to TRBD1. CDR3 length: 17 residues. Germline V lookup: CDR1 LNHDA, CDR2 SQIVND (reference sequence). J lost 7 bases, V lost 6 bases, and 17 bases had no gene match.

CDR3 nucleotides: TGTGCCAGCAACCTTCTCAGGGACCGCAATCAGCCCCAGCATTTT. Translation gives CASNLLRDRNQPQHF. The chain has TRBV28 and TRBJ1-5; maybe TRBD1 (5 bases). With 7 bases removed from V and 2 bases from J, the gap between germline ends came to 15 bases. Germline V gene lookup returns CDR1 MDHEN and CDR2 SYDVKM. The CDR3 is 15 residues long.

This clone has a single count. The chain uses TRBV19 and TRBJ1-1; TRBD1 matches 8 bases. Germline values: CDR1 LNHDA, CDR2 SQIVND (reference sequence). Trimming removed 10 bases from V and 3 bases from J; junction bases left unmatched: 16. This CDR3 has 16 amino acids. DNA for the CDR3: TGTGCCACCCCCCAGGGGGCAGGACAGAGGGACACTGAAGCTTTCTTT. Amino acid sequence: CATPQGAGQRDTEAFF.

This clone was counted once. The V gene is TRBV5-6, the J gene TRBJ1-6; TRBD1 aligns across 9 bases. The ends lost 2 bases at V and 6 bases at J; junction bases unmatched: 9. The V gene's germline CDR1 is SGHDT and CDR2 YYEEEE. The CDR3 totals 17 residues. The CDR3 here is CASSFGTGQSSNSPLHF. CDR3 in DNA: TGTGCCAGCAGCTTCGGGACAGGGCAATCGAGTAATTCACCCCTCCACTTT.

This clone was counted a few times. This sequence joins TRBV2 and TRBJ1-1; 9 positions match TRBD1. Germline-derived CDR1 and CDR2 are SNHLY and FYNNEI. The ends lost 7 bases at V and 1 base at J; junction bases unmatched: 10. The CDR3 length is 16 residues. CDR3 region: CASKSGTGPWNTEAFF. The CDR3, as DNA: TGTGCCAGCAAATCCGGGACAGGGCCGTGGAACACTGAAGCTTTCTTT.

The V gene is TRBV6-1, the J gene TRBJ1-1; unclear D gene. Germline assignment: CDR1 MNHNS and CDR2 SASEGT. Deletions cut 0 bases from V and 1 base from J, with 6 bases between. The CDR3 has 14 residues. The CDR3 is CASSEAWKNTEAFF. The CDR3 DNA reads as TGTGCCAGCAGTGAAGCTTGGAAGAACACTGAAGCTTTCTTT.